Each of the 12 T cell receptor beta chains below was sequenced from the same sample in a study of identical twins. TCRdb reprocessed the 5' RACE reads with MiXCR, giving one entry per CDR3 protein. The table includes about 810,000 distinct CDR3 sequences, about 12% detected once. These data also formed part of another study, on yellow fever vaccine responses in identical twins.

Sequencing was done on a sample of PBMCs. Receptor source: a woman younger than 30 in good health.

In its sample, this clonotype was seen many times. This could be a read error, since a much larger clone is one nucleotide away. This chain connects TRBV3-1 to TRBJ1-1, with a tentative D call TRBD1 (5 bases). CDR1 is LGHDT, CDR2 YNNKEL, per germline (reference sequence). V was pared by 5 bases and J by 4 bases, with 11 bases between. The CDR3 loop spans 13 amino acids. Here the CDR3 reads CASSVRGGTEAFF. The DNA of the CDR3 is TGTGCCAGCAGCGTACGGGGGGGCACTGAAGCTTTCTTT.

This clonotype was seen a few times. The CDR3 here is CASARTLNQPQHF. DNA of the CDR3: TGTGCCAGCGCTAGGACCCTAAATCAGCCCCAGCATTTT. The chain combines TRBV2 with TRBJ1-5; D ambiguous. This CDR3 region has 13 residues. Germline V gene data show CDR1 as SNHLY and CDR2 as FYNNEI. V was clipped by 8 bases and J by 4 bases, with 12 bases between them.

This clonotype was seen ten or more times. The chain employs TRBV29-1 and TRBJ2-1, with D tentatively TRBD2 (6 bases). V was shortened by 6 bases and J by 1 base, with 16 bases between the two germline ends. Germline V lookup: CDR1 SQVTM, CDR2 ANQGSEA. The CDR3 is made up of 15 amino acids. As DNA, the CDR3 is TGCAGCGTCGATTCCGGGACTTTTTCCTACAATGAGCAGTTCTTC. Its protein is CSVDSGTFSYNEQFF.

The CDR3 here is CASSTRDYGGRTQYF. CDR3 bases: TGTGCCAGCAGTACCCGGGACTACGGGGGCCGGACCCAGTACTTC. The chain links TRBV12-3 or TRBV12-4 to TRBJ2-5; D possibly corresponds to TRBD2 (7 bases). The CDR3 consists of 15 residues. V shed 5 bases and J shed 7 bases, with 20 bases lying between them.

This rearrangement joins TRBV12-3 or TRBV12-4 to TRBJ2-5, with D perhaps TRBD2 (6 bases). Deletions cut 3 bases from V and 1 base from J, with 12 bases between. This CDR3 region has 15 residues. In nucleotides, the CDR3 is TGTGCCAGCAGTTTTTACGGCGGGGCCCAAGAGACCCAGTACTTC. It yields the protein CASSFYGGAQETQYF.

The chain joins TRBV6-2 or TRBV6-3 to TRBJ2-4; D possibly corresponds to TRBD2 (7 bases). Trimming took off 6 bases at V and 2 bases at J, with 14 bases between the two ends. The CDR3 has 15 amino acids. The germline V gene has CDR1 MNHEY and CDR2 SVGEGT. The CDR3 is CASRPGGGTKNIQYF. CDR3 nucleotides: TGTGCCAGCAGACCCGGCGGGGGCACCAAAAACATTCAGTACTTC.

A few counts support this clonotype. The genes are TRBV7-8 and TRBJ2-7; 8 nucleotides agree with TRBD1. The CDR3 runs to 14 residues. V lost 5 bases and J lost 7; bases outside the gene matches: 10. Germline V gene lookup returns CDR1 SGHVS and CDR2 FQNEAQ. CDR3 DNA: TGTGCCAGCAGCCCACCAGGGGGCTCGGGGGAGCAGTACTTC. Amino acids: CASSPPGGSGEQYF.

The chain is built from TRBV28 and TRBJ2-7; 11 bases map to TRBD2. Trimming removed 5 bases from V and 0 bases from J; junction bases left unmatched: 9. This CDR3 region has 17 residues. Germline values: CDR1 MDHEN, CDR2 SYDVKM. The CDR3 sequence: CASSTPGLAESSYEQYF. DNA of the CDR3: TGTGCCAGCAGTACCCCGGGACTAGCGGAAAGCTCCTACGAGCAGTACTTC.

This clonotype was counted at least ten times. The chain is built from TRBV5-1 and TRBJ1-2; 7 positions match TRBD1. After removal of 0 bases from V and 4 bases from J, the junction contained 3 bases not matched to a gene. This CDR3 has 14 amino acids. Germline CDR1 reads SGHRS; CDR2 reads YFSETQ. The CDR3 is CASSLGQGGYGYTF. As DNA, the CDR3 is TGCGCCAGCAGCTTGGGACAGGGAGGCTATGGCTACACCTTC.

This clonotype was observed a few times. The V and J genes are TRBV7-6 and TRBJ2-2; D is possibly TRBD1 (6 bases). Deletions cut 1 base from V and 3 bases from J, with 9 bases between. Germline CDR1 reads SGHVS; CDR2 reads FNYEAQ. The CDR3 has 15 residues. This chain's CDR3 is CASSLVGQYTGELFF. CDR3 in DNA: TGTGCCAGCAGCTTAGTCGGACAGTACACCGGGGAGCTGTTTTTT.

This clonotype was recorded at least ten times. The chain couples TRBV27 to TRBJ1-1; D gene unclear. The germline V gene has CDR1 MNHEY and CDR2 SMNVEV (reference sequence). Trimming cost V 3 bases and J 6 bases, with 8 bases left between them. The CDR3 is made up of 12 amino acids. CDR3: CASSFFGSEAFF. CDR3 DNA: TGTGCCAGCAGTTTTTTCGGTTCTGAAGCTTTCTTT.

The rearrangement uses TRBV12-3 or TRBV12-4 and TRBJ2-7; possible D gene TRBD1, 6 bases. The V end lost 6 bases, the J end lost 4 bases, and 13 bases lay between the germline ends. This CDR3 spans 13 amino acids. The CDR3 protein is CASRIGGMYEQYF. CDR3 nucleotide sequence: TGTGCCAGCAGGATAGGGGGAATGTACGAGCAGTACTTC.